Included here is one T cell receptor beta chain sequence, with context. Its antigen remains unidentified. No base-level quality is on record; no much larger clone is a single base apart. TCR beta VDJ combination and CDR3 sequence profiling used genomic DNA as the template. TCR repertoire sequencing was run on an Illumina HiSeq 2000. The authors' pipeline ran thus. TRBV/TRBJ rearrangement plots, CDR3 size and DJ length profiles, and Simpson's diversity index were used to assess repertoires. The immunodominant clone was defined as the most abundant DNA sequence in deep sequencing data. CDR3 amino acid sequences were screened for sharing across subjects and were compared with published repertoires and the VDJdb database. TCRdb reprocessing: public reads trimmed at Q25 with fastp, clones called with MiXCR, in-frame beta chains kept. Merged by CDR3 protein, the rows form single entries marked with the most common genes and DNA. The V and J calls and clone size come from TCRdb's table, not from the authors' own analysis. Recorded for this sample are about 120,000 distinct CDR3 sequences; 45% to 60% of them occurred a single time. About 29% of the sample is taken by the ten largest.

These data are taken from a study of CD8+CD57+ T cells in acquired aplastic anemia (dated by TCRdb to between 2018 and 2020). For the wider study: On average, sorted CD4+ and CD8+ cells yielded 3.2 ug of extracted DNA, with a range of about 0.19 to 30 ug. CD8+CD57+ expansion was defined as frequency above the mean frequency observed in healthy subjects. Broader findings and caveats from the paper: Patients and healthy controls showed no significant difference in CD8+ Simpson's diversity (P=0.060). Roughly 30 CD8+ CDR3 sequences were found to be shared between patients and controls, but these sequences appeared to be highly expressed in patients and within the immunodominant clones of the patients.

From a lookup of the germline V gene, CDR1 and CDR2 are MNHEY and SVGEGT. The CDR3 runs 12 amino acids, cysteine and phenylalanine included. Just the 36-base CDR3 DNA is kept, in frame starting at base 1. V drops 2 bases and J drops 7 bases, leaving 6 bases in between. The patients picked for sequencing were ones in whom flow cytometry had shown an expansion of CD8+CD57+ cells. Every patient had severe acquired aplastic anemia, diagnosed using the International Study of Aplastic Anemia and Agranulocytosis and Camitta criteria. At the time blood was sampled, none of the patients had received any therapy. The study deep-sequenced TCR repertoires of sorted CD4+ and CD8+ blood T cells from severe aplastic anemia patients and healthy subjects. Patients were enrolled in the USA under clinicaltrials.gov protocols 00001620, 01623167, 00001397, 00071045, 00081523 and 00961064. Ficoll-Paque density gradient centrifugation was used to isolate peripheral blood mononuclear cells. Before DNA extraction, CD4+ and CD8+ T cells were sorted by FACS or by magnetic beads.

This receptor chain uses TRBV6-2 or TRBV6-3 and TRBJ2-1; no confident D gene assignment can be made. Sequencing was performed on sorted CD4+, CD8+, or CD8+CD57+ T cells (not recorded which) from PBMCs. This receptor was taken from a human donor with aplastic anemia. The CDR3 in this case is CASSYRLNEQFF. The DNA reads as follows: TGTGCCAGCAGTTACCGGCTAAATGAGCAGTTCTTC.